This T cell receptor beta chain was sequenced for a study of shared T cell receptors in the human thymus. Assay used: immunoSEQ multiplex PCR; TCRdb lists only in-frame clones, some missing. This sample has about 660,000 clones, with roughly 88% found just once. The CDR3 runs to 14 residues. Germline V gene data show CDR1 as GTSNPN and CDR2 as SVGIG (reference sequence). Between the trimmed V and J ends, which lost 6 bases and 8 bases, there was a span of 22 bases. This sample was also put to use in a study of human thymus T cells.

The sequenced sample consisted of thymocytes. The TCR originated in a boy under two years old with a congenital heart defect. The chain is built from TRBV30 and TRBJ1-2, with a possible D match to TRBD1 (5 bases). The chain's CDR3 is CACPRLGRAEGYTF. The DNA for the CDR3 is TGTGCCTGCCCCCGTTTGGGCAGGGCGGAGGGCTACACCTTC.